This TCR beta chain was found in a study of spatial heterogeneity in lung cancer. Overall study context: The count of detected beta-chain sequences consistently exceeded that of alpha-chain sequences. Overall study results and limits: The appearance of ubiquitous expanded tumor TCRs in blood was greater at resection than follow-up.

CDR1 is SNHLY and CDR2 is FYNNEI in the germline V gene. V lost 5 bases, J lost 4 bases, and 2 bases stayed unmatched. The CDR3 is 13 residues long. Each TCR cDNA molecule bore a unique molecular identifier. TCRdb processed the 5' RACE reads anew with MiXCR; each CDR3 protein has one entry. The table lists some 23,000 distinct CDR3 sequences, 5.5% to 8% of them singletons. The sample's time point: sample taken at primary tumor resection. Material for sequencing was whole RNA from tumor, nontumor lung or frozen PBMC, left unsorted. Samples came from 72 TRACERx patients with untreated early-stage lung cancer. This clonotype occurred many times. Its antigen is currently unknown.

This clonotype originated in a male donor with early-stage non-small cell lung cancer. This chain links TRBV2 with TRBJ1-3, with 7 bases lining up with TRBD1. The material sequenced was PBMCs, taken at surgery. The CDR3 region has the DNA TGTGCCAGCAGTTCGACAGGGGGAAACACCATATATTTT. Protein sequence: CASSSTGGNTIYF.